The 18 T cell receptor beta chains given below trace back to one sample, sequenced in a study of siplizumab effects on memory and regulatory T cells. The protocol was immunoSEQ multiplex PCR, while the TCRdb copy is restricted to in-frame clones and leaves out a portion. The sample has nearly 85,000 clones; more than 85% are singletons. The sample consisted of CD8+ T cells sorted from blood. Source of these receptors: a human donor in good health.

The rearrangement uses TRBV11-2 and TRBJ2-7; 10 positions match TRBD2. CDR1 and CDR2 from the germline V gene are SGHAT and FQNNGV. This CDR3 contains 18 residues. V gave up 1 base and J gave up 3 bases; unmatched junction bases: 12. The CDR3 loop is CASSLAPGASGRNYEQYF. The DNA of the CDR3 is TGTGCCAGCAGCTTAGCGCCTGGGGCTAGCGGGAGAAACTACGAGCAGTACTTC.

The J gene is TRBJ2-7, the V gene TRBV19; D may be TRBD2 (7 bases). V gave up 4 bases and J gave up 7 bases, with 20 bases separating them. Per germline, CDR1 LNHDA and CDR2 SQIVND (reference sequence). This CDR3 region has 15 residues. The CDR3 DNA is TGTGCCAGTAGTACGGAAACAGGGAGGGGTGGTGAGCAGTACTTC. Translation: CASSTETGRGGEQYF.

This sequence joins TRBV30 and TRBJ1-2; 9 positions agree with TRBD1. From germline, CDR1 is GTSNPN and CDR2 SVGIG (reference sequence). The CDR3 is made up of 12 amino acids. J lost 6 bases, V lost 5 bases, and 4 bases had no gene match. The CDR3 spells CAWDGTGNGYTF. DNA for the CDR3: TGTGCCTGGGACGGGACAGGGAATGGCTACACCTTC.

This chain links TRBV18 with TRBJ1-2; D not certain. CDR3 size: 15 residues. Germline lookup yields CDR1 KGHSH and CDR2 LQKENI. V was cut by 2 bases and J by 4 bases, with 14 bases left in between. The CDR3 DNA is TGTGCCAGCTCACCAGAGCCGGATGGCCTCTATGGCTACACCTTC. As protein: CASSPEPDGLYGYTF.

The J gene is TRBJ2-1, the V gene TRBV6-5, with TRBD2 matching over 8 bases. The CDR3 length is 13 residues. V shed 6 bases, J shed 9 bases, and the junction held 7 bases outside the gene matches. Germline-derived CDR1 and CDR2 are MNHEY and SVGAGI. This CDR3 reads CASSQGLAREQFF. CDR3 in DNA: TGTGCCAGCAGCCAAGGACTAGCTCGTGAGCAGTTCTTC.

The rearrangement uses TRBV7-8 and TRBJ2-1; D unresolved. The CDR3 totals 12 residues. Trimming removed 2 bases from V and 2 bases from J, with 1 base in between. CDR1 is SGHVS, CDR2 FQNEAQ, per germline. The CDR3 here is CASSLPYNEQFF. CDR3 coding DNA: TGTGCCAGCAGCTTACCCTACAATGAGCAGTTCTTC. The complete variable domain, with remaining parts taken from reference TRBV7-8 and TRBJ2-1, reads GAGVSQSPRYKVAKRGQDVALRCDPISGHVSLFWYQQALGQGPEFLTYFQNEAQLDKSGLPSDRFFAERPEGSVSTLKIQRTQQEDSAVYLCASSLPYNEQFFGPGTRLTVL.

The J gene is TRBJ2-1, the V gene TRBV10-3; 7 nucleotides align to TRBD2. The germline V gene encodes CDR1 ENHRY and CDR2 SYGVKD. Trimming cost V 2 bases and J 8 bases; bases outside gene matches: 6. The CDR3 runs to 14 residues. CDR3 bases: TGTGCCATCAGTGAGAGGGGAGGGCCCGATGAGCAGTTCTTC. Protein sequence: CAISERGGPDEQFF.

The V call is TRBV7-9, the J call TRBJ2-2; 15 bases line up with TRBD2. The germline gives CDR1 SEHNR, CDR2 FQNEAQ (reference sequence). There are 18 residues in the CDR3. The junction had 6 bases not matched to a gene; V was cut back by 3 bases and J by 4 bases. As DNA, the CDR3 is TGTGCCAGCAGCTTGGGACTAGCGGGAGGAGGGCCCACCGGGGAGCTGTTTTTT. As protein: CASSLGLAGGGPTGELFF. Variable domain in full (rest from reference TRBV7-9 and TRBJ2-2): DTGVSQNPRHKITKRGQNVTFRCDPISEHNRLYWYRQTLGQGPEFLTYFQNEAQLEKSRLLSDRFSAERPKGSFSTLEIQRTEQGDSAMYLCASSLGLAGGGPTGELFFGEGSRLTVL.

The CDR3: CASSDYRTGSYTGELFF. In nucleotides, the CDR3 is TGTGCCAGCAGTGATTATAGGACAGGGAGTTACACCGGGGAGCTGTTTTTT. The V and J genes are TRBV2 and TRBJ2-2; TRBD1 aligns across 8 bases. The CDR3 runs to 17 residues. The V gene end was trimmed by 3 bases and the J gene end by 3 bases; junction bases not matched to a gene: 9. Germline CDR1 SNHLY, CDR2 FYNNEI.

The chain is built from TRBV19 and TRBJ2-7; a weak D match, TRBD2 (6 bases). CDR3 size: 15 residues. The ends were cut back, 6 bases at V and 4 bases at J, with 19 bases in the middle. The germline V gene encodes CDR1 LNHDA and CDR2 SQIVND (reference sequence). CDR3 sequence: CASRPGSESLYEQYF. Here the CDR3 DNA reads TGTGCCAGTAGACCCGGGAGTGAGAGCCTGTACGAGCAGTACTTC.

The J gene is TRBJ2-1, the V gene TRBV14; 10 bases align to TRBD2. Unmatched junction bases numbered 0, after V lost 1 base and J lost 3 bases. Germline assignment: CDR1 SGHDN and CDR2 FVKESK. This CDR3 is 15 amino acids long. CDR3 region: CASSQGTSGYNEQFF. DNA of the CDR3: TGTGCCAGCAGCCAAGGGACTAGCGGCTACAATGAGCAGTTCTTC.

This chain links TRBV10-3 with TRBJ1-1; D gene ambiguous. CDR1 is ENHRY and CDR2 is SYGVKD in the germline V gene. Trimming removed 2 bases from V and 4 bases from J, with 2 bases in between. CDR3 size: 11 residues. The CDR3 loop reads CAISESTEAFF. DNA of the CDR3: TGTGCCATCAGTGAGAGCACTGAAGCTTTCTTT.

J is TRBJ2-1 and V is TRBV7-3; D gene ambiguous. The CDR3 totals 13 residues. Germline V CDR1 and CDR2: SGHTA, FQGTGA. Trimming removed 5 bases at V and 5 bases at J, with 10 bases between. CDR3 sequence: CASSVDGDNEQFF. DNA for the CDR3: TGTGCCAGCAGCGTGGACGGTGACAATGAGCAGTTCTTC.

The genes are TRBV14 and TRBJ2-7; 9 bases fit TRBD2. This CDR3 is 17 amino acids long. After removal of 1 base from V and 3 bases from J, the junction contained 10 bases not matched to a gene. The germline CDR1 and CDR2 sequences are SGHDN and FVKESK. This chain's CDR3 is CASSQAVVAGGFYEQYF. The CDR3 DNA reads as TGTGCCAGCAGCCAAGCTGTGGTTGCGGGGGGGTTCTACGAGCAGTACTTC.

This chain connects TRBV12-5 to TRBJ1-5; unclear D gene. Germline lookup yields CDR1 LGHNT and CDR2 FRNRAP. V was clipped by 0 bases and J by 7 bases, with 13 bases between them. The CDR3 spans 15 residues. This CDR3 is CASGLVGPGVQPQHF. As DNA, the CDR3 is TGTGCTAGTGGTTTGGTTGGTCCTGGAGTCCAGCCCCAGCATTTT.

The CDR3, as DNA: TGTGCCAGCAGTTTAGGAGCCACCTACGAGCAGTACTTC. It is translated as CASSLGATYEQYF. The chain is built from TRBV27 and TRBJ2-7; D remains ambiguous. The CDR3 runs to 13 residues. Germline V gene data show CDR1 as MNHEY and CDR2 as SMNVEV (reference sequence). V lost 2 bases to trimming and J lost 2 bases, with 7 bases between them.

This chain uses TRBV28 with TRBJ2-3, with D tentatively TRBD1 or TRBD2 (5 bases each). In germline, CDR1 is MDHEN, CDR2 SYDVKM. V gave up 5 bases and J gave up 6 bases, with 24 bases separating them. The CDR3 is made up of 17 amino acids. This CDR3 reads CASSPAGTDLLRDTQYF. The DNA of the CDR3 is TGTGCCAGCAGTCCAGCCGGGACCGATCTGCTCCGGGATACGCAGTATTTT.

This chain connects TRBV6-5 to TRBJ1-1; D ambiguous. Trimming removed 2 bases at V and 6 bases at J, with 7 bases between. CDR3 length: 12 amino acids. Germline V gene lookup returns CDR1 MNHEY and CDR2 SVGAGI. The CDR3 is CASSYPEAEAFF. As DNA, the CDR3 is TGTGCCAGCAGTTACCCAGAAGCTGAAGCTTTCTTT.